The present TCR beta chain was sequenced within a study of patients and donors after allogeneic stem cell transplantation. V dropped 3 bases and J dropped 7; count of bases not matched to a gene: 7. CDR3 length equals 15 residues. One entry per CDR3 protein, called by TCRdb with MiXCR from the RT-PCR reads. The profile shows under 170,000 distinct CDR3 sequences, about two fifths of them singletons. This clonotype was found a few times. The sequenced sample was blood, either unsorted or a sorted T cell fraction (not recorded which). The clonotype originates from a human donor who was either an allogeneic HSCT recipient or a stem cell or donor lymphocyte infusion donor (not recorded which). It is not recorded whose cells these are; they may come from a transplant donor. The rearrangement joins TRBV12-3 or TRBV12-4 to TRBJ1-5, with 9 bases matching TRBD1. The CDR3 protein is CASSFLDRGGQPQHF. The CDR3 nucleotides read TGTGCCAGCAGTTTCCTGGACAGGGGTGGCCAGCCCCAGCATTTT.